This entry lists 22 T cell receptor beta chains sequenced from one sample in a study of CD8+ T cells in alopecia areata. Reverse transcription of extracted RNA yielded cDNA, which provided the sequencing template. TCRdb keeps only in-frame clones here, not all; method: immunoSEQ multiplex PCR. The repertoire includes some 200,000 clones, around three fifths of them detected once, and roughly 15% sits in the top ten. Source: CD4+ T cells sorted from blood, taken at week 0. Receptors were obtained from a human donor with alopecia areata.

The chain couples TRBV11-3 to TRBJ2-2; D call uncertain. The germline gives CDR1 SGHNT, CDR2 YENEEA. There are 15 residues in the CDR3. V was pared by 5 bases and J by 0 bases, with 10 bases between. The CDR3 nucleotides read TGTGCCAGCAGCCCTACAGAGGCGAACACCGGGGAGCTGTTTTTT. It yields the protein CASSPTEANTGELFF.

This clone was seen a handful of times. V gene TRBV5-1 combines with J gene TRBJ2-3, with D hard to call. Germline CDR1 is SGHRS and CDR2 is YFSETQ. The V end lost 4 bases, the J end lost 4 bases, and 10 bases lay between the germline ends. The CDR3 contains 13 residues. The CDR3 coding sequence is TGCGCCAGCAGCACCAATAGAGCAGATACGCAGTATTTT. Residues: CASSTNRADTQYF.

Only a few counts were recorded for this clone. V and J are TRBV7-8 and TRBJ2-1; no clear D. The CDR3 length is 12 residues. Trimming removed 3 bases at V and 7 bases at J, with 7 bases between. The germline CDR1 and CDR2 sequences are SGHVS and FQNEAQ. The CDR3: CASSFGVNEQFF. The CDR3 nucleotides are TGTGCCAGCAGCTTTGGCGTTAATGAGCAGTTCTTC. The full variable domain, in which reference TRBV7-8 and TRBJ2-1 provide the parts outside the CDR3, is GAGVSQSPRYKVAKRGQDVALRCDPISGHVSLFWYQQALGQGPEFLTYFQNEAQLDKSGLPSDRFFAERPEGSVSTLKIQRTQQEDSAVYLCASSFGVNEQFFGPGTRLTVL.

The J gene is TRBJ1-5, the V gene TRBV4-1, with TRBD1 matching 10 bases. The CDR3 is 17 residues long. Germline V CDR1 and CDR2: MGHRA, YSYEKL. With 1 base clipped from V and 6 bases from J, the junction kept 9 bases outside the gene matches. For the CDR3, the DNA is TGCGCCAGCAGCCAAGTTGCCCAGGACAGGGGGTTTCAGCCCCAGCATTTT. Its translation is CASSQVAQDRGFQPQHF.

The chain has TRBV5-1 and TRBJ2-5; 9 bases map to TRBD1. V trimming: 0 bases; J trimming: 7 bases; junction bases outside the gene matches: 10. There are 16 residues in the CDR3. The germline V gene has CDR1 SGHRS and CDR2 YFSETQ. In DNA, the CDR3 is TGCGCCAGCAGCTTGGATAGTCCGGGACAGGGAGGGACCCAGTACTTC. Amino acids: CASSLDSPGQGGTQYF.

As concerns this clone: At one boundary the junction diverges from the germline segment, which might be a read error. V gene TRBV7-7 combines with J gene TRBJ2-1, with D uncertain. The CDR3 length is 15 residues. Looked up from germline, CDR1 is SSHAT and CDR2 is FNYEAQ (reference sequence). This CDR3 is CASSPDTYSYNEQFF. The CDR3, as DNA: TGTGCTAGCAGCCCCGACACCTACTCCTACAATGAGCAGTTCTTC.

In this sample, this clone turned up once. The chain employs TRBV29-1 and TRBJ2-1; TRBD1 agrees at 7 bases. Trimming cost V 6 bases and J 1 base; bases outside gene matches: 3. Germline V gene data show CDR1 as SQVTM and CDR2 as ANQGSEA. CDR3 size: 13 residues. For the CDR3, the DNA is TGCAGCGTCCGACAGGGTTCCTACAATGAGCAGTTCTTC. It codes for CSVRQGSYNEQFF.

V usage is TRBV15 and J usage is TRBJ1-2; TRBD1 matches at 7 bases. CDR3 length equals 13 residues. V lost 6 bases and J lost 7; bases outside the gene matches: 8. Germline assignment: CDR1 LNHNV and CDR2 YYDKDF (reference sequence). This chain's CDR3 is CATSPRDRSGYTF. In nucleotides, the CDR3 is TGTGCCACCAGTCCCCGGGACAGATCTGGCTACACCTTC.

The chain carries TRBV30 and TRBJ2-7, with D possibly matching TRBD1 (5 bases). Germline values: CDR1 GTSNPN, CDR2 SVGIG (reference sequence). The CDR3 covers 11 residues. The V gene lost 5 bases and the J gene lost 7 bases, with 12 bases spanning the gap. DNA of the CDR3: TGTGCCTGGGGCAGGGTCGGGGAGCAGTACTTC. Translation: CAWGRVGEQYF.

This chain joins TRBV7-9 and TRBJ1-2; D is uncertain. The length of the CDR3 is 11 residues. Deletions cut 5 bases from V and 6 bases from J, with 7 bases between. Germline V CDR1 and CDR2: SEHNR, FQNEAQ (reference sequence). The CDR3 sequence is CASSHSDGYTF. The DNA of the CDR3 is TGTGCCAGCAGCCATAGTGATGGCTACACCTTC.

V is TRBV2 and J is TRBJ2-7, with 11 bases aligning to TRBD1. Germline CDR1 SNHLY, CDR2 FYNNEI. V lost 10 bases to trimming and J lost 4 bases; unmatched junction nucleotides: 9. The CDR3 has 14 amino acids. The CDR3 sequence is CATSRDRGFYEQYF. The CDR3 DNA follows: TGTGCCACATCCCGGGACAGGGGGTTTTACGAGCAGTACTTC.

In its sample, this clone was seen a few times. The chain recombines TRBV11-2 with TRBJ2-2, with D unclear. CDR3 size: 12 residues. Trimming shortened V by 4 bases and J by 5 bases, and 5 bases separated the two germline ends. The V gene's germline CDR1 is SGHAT and CDR2 FQNNGV. CDR3 residues: CASSSDTGELFF. The CDR3 nucleotides are TGTGCCAGCAGCTCCGATACCGGGGAGCTGTTTTTT.

This clone came up a few times. V is TRBV7-9 and J is TRBJ1-1; tentative D call: TRBD1 (6 bases). V lost 5 bases and J lost 4, with 20 bases in between. There are 16 residues in the CDR3. The V gene's germline CDR1 is SEHNR and CDR2 FQNEAQ (reference sequence). The CDR3, as DNA: TGTGCCAGCAGCCGATATCCGCAGGGGTCCGGCACTGAAGCTTTCTTT. Its protein product is CASSRYPQGSGTEAFF.

Only one count was recorded for this clone. The DNA of the CDR3 is TGTGCCAGTCATCCAGGGGGCGGCTATGGCTACACCTTC. Amino acid sequence: CASHPGGGYGYTF. This chain joins TRBV9 and TRBJ1-2, with TRBD1 identical over 8 bases. V lost 8 bases and J lost 4; bases outside the gene matches: 7. Germline assignment: CDR1 SGDLS and CDR2 YYNGEE. The CDR3 consists of 13 residues.

About this clone: The sample has other DNA sequences that encode this CDR3 too. The gene calls are TRBV11-2 and TRBJ2-3; D may be TRBD1 (6 bases). CDR1 is SGHAT and CDR2 is FQNNGV in the germline V gene. The CDR3 contains 15 residues. V dropped 0 bases and J dropped 3 bases, with 10 bases sitting between them. The CDR3 DNA reads TGTGCCAGCAGCTTAGACAGGGGCAGTACAGATACGCAGTATTTT. Protein sequence: CASSLDRGSTDTQYF. The full variable domain, its missing parts supplied by reference TRBV11-2 and TRBJ2-3, is EAGVAQSPRYKIIEKRQSVAFWCNPISGHATLYWYQQILGQGPKLLIQFQNNGVVDDSQLPKDRFSAERLKGVDSTLKIQPAKLEDSAVYLCASSLDRGSTDTQYFGPGTRLTVL.

This clone was observed a few times. The V call is TRBV7-2, the J call TRBJ1-2; 8 bases line up with TRBD1. The CDR3 has 14 amino acids. Per germline, CDR1 SGHTA and CDR2 FQGNSA. V gave up 6 bases and J gave up 1 base; unmatched junction bases: 4. The CDR3 sequence: CASSSGGFNYGYTF. The CDR3, as DNA: TGTGCCAGCAGTTCAGGGGGCTTTAACTATGGCTACACCTTC. The variable domain in full, with the rest retrieved from reference TRBV7-2 and TRBJ1-2, is GAGVSQSPSNKVTEKGKDVELRCDPISGHTALYWYRQSLGQGLEFLIYFQGNSAPDKSGLPSDRFSAERTGGSVSTLTIQRTQQEDSAVYLCASSSGGFNYGYTFGSGTRLTVV.

The chain employs TRBV27 and TRBJ2-7; D possibly corresponds to TRBD1 (7 bases). Germline V lookup: CDR1 MNHEY, CDR2 SMNVEV (reference sequence). V was shortened by 11 bases and J by 4 bases, with 15 bases between the two germline ends. This CDR3 is 12 amino acids long. CDR3 nucleotides: TGTGCCGTCAGGGGGGTGAGGTACGAGCAGTACTTC. It yields the protein CAVRGVRYEQYF.

The rearrangement uses TRBV4-1 and TRBJ1-2, with 10 bases lining up with TRBD1. Trimming took 1 base from V and 7 from J; bases not matched to a gene: 6. CDR3 size: 15 residues. Germline CDR1 and CDR2: MGHRA and YSYEKL. The CDR3 loop is CASSQVGQGISGYTF. CDR3 nucleotides: TGCGCCAGCAGCCAAGTGGGACAGGGGATCTCTGGCTACACCTTC.

The genes are TRBV30 and TRBJ1-1, with TRBD1 matching over 9 bases. The CDR3 length is 14 residues. J was trimmed by 5 bases and V by 3 bases; bases with no gene match: 7. Germline lookup yields CDR1 GTSNPN and CDR2 SVGIG (reference sequence). CDR3 sequence (DNA): TGTGCCTGGAGCCGGGGACAGGGTTGGACTGAAGCTTTCTTT. Translated, it gives CAWSRGQGWTEAFF.

This chain uses TRBV11-2 with TRBJ2-2; 9 nucleotides align to TRBD1. This CDR3 has 16 residues. Per germline, CDR1 SGHAT and CDR2 FQNNGV. Trimming took 6 bases from V and 4 from J; bases not matched to a gene: 9. The CDR3 loop is CASSSTGGRGTGELFF. CDR3 coding DNA: TGTGCCAGCAGTTCTACAGGGGGCAGGGGCACCGGGGAGCTGTTTTTT.

This rearrangement joins TRBV19 to TRBJ2-1, with 7 bases fitting TRBD1. V shed 7 bases, J shed 15 bases, and the junction held 18 bases outside the gene matches. The CDR3 runs to 14 residues. Germline-derived CDR1 and CDR2 are LNHDA and SQIVND (reference sequence). For the CDR3, the DNA is TGTGCCAGTACGATCGACAGGGATGGGACCTATAGGTTCTTC. Translation: CASTIDRDGTYRFF.

This clone was seen a handful of times. V usage is TRBV7-9 and J usage is TRBJ2-7; D might be TRBD1 (5 bases). Between the trimmed V and J ends, which lost 5 bases and 0 bases, there was a span of 14 bases. The germline V gene has CDR1 SEHNR and CDR2 FQNEAQ (reference sequence). CDR3 size: 15 residues. For the CDR3, the DNA is TGTGCCAGCAGCCCCCCAGGGTCTGGCTCCTACGAGCAGTACTTC. Amino acid sequence: CASSPPGSGSYEQYF.